The 27 T cell receptor beta chains below come from one sample, sequenced in a study of T cells after yellow fever vaccination. TCRdb recomputed calls from the 5' RACE reads with MiXCR, one row per CDR3 protein. The sample holds some 550,000 distinct CDR3 sequences, 15% to 20% seen once. The source was PBMCs, collected 15 days after the yellow fever booster vaccination. The source of these receptors is a man under 40 who received the YFV17D yellow fever vaccine.

The V call is TRBV19, the J call TRBJ2-2, with D perhaps TRBD2 (6 bases). The V gene's germline CDR1 is LNHDA and CDR2 SQIVND (reference sequence). V shed 5 bases and J shed 5 bases, with 12 bases lying between them. This CDR3 is 14 amino acids long. CDR3 region: CASSARGRTGELFF. The CDR3 bases are TGTGCCAGTAGTGCGCGGGGAAGGACCGGGGAGCTGTTTTTT.

The CDR3 nucleotides read TGTGCCAGCAGCTTGGGTGCGGGACCCCAGTTCTTC. Encoded protein: CASSLGAGPQFF. J is TRBJ2-1 and V is TRBV5-6; maybe TRBD2 (6 bases). Between the trimmed V and J ends, which lost 0 bases and 13 bases, there was a span of 11 bases. This CDR3 is built from 12 residues. The V gene's germline CDR1 is SGHDT and CDR2 YYEEEE.

The chain carries TRBV20-1 and TRBJ2-1, with a tentative D call TRBD2 (6 bases). V lost 5 bases and J 1 base, leaving 12 bases between the germline ends. The germline V gene encodes CDR1 DFQATT and CDR2 SNEGSKA (reference sequence). The CDR3 spans 14 residues. CDR3 DNA: TGCAGTGCTTTCCGGGGGTCATCCTACAATGAGCAGTTCTTC. It translates to CSAFRGSSYNEQFF.

This clonotype came up a few times. The chain combines TRBV7-7 with TRBJ2-5; TRBD1 aligns across 7 bases. There are 13 residues in the CDR3. Losses at the gene ends were 3 bases for V and 4 bases for J; bases not matched to a gene: 2. CDR1 is SSHAT and CDR2 is FNYEAQ in the germline V gene (reference sequence). This CDR3 reads CASSFGTVETQYF. CDR3 nucleotide sequence: TGTGCCAGCAGCTTTGGGACAGTAGAGACCCAGTACTTC.

There are a few counts of this clonotype. This chain joins TRBV5-1 and TRBJ2-2; possibly TRBD1 for D (6 bases). CDR1 and CDR2 from the germline V gene are SGHRS and YFSETQ. The CDR3 totals 14 residues. Deletions cut 5 bases from V and 4 bases from J, with 12 bases between. The CDR3, as DNA: TGCGCCAGCAGACCACAGGGAATCACCGGGGAGCTGTTTTTT. This codes for CASRPQGITGELFF.

The table lists this clonotype with a few counts. This chain uses TRBV27 with TRBJ2-1; D is ambiguous. The CDR3 is 15 amino acids. Germline V gene data show CDR1 as MNHEY and CDR2 as SMNVEV (reference sequence). Trimming left V 2 bases short and J 0 bases short, with 8 bases between. CDR3 residues: CASSLGAISYNEQFF. The CDR3 nucleotides read TGTGCCAGCAGTTTAGGAGCTATCTCCTACAATGAGCAGTTCTTC.

This clonotype was seen more than once but under ten times. The J gene is TRBJ2-1, the V gene TRBV10-3, with D unclear. This CDR3 contains 12 residues. V lost 3 bases, J lost 9 bases, and 9 bases lay in between. Germline V gene data show CDR1 as ENHRY and CDR2 as SYGVKD. The CDR3 region is CAISEGVLEQFF. The CDR3 nucleotides are TGTGCCATCAGTGAAGGAGTCCTTGAGCAGTTCTTC.

This clonotype was found a few times. The CDR3 nucleotides are TGCAGTGCTAGGGACAGGGTGGAAGAGACCCAGTACTTC. It specifies CSARDRVEETQYF. This chain joins TRBV20-1 and TRBJ2-5; 8 bases are shared with TRBD1. The CDR3 runs 13 residues. The V gene's germline CDR1 is DFQATT and CDR2 SNEGSKA (reference sequence). V lost 3 bases and J lost 3; bases outside the gene matches: 3.

This clonotype occurred many times. The rearrangement uses TRBV2 and TRBJ2-1; D is perhaps TRBD1 or TRBD2 (5 bases each). Germline V gene lookup returns CDR1 SNHLY and CDR2 FYNNEI. V was cut by 4 bases and J by 7 bases, with 11 bases left in between. The CDR3 extends over 13 amino acids. This chain's CDR3 is CASSVMGENEQFF. The DNA of the CDR3 is TGTGCCAGCAGTGTAATGGGGGAAAATGAGCAGTTCTTC. The full variable domain, rest sourced from reference TRBV2 and TRBJ2-1, is EPEVTQTPSHQVTQMGQEVILRCVPISNHLYFYWYRQILGQKVEFLVSFYNNEISEKSEIFDDQFSVERPDGSNFTLKIRSTKLEDSAMYFCASSVMGENEQFFGPGTRLTVL.

CDR3 nucleotide sequence: TGCAGTGCTGAGTCAGAGGAAGCTTTCTTT. It is translated as CSAESEEAFF. The V call is TRBV20-1, the J call TRBJ1-1; unclear D gene. The germline V gene has CDR1 DFQATT and CDR2 SNEGSKA (reference sequence). CDR3 length equals 10 residues. Deletions cut 5 bases from V and 8 bases from J, with 9 bases between.

This chain connects TRBV4-2 to TRBJ2-7, with 14 bases that match TRBD2. The CDR3 consists of 16 residues. Germline V gene lookup returns CDR1 LGHNA and CDR2 YNFKEQ. Germline trimming cut 1 base from V and 3 bases from J; bases unmatched to any gene: 2. The CDR3 sequence is CASSQVGTSGSYEQYF. The CDR3 DNA is TGTGCCAGCAGCCAAGTAGGGACTAGCGGGAGCTACGAGCAGTACTTC.

The chain is built from TRBV6-2 or TRBV6-3 and TRBJ1-1; 7 nucleotides match TRBD1. Looked up from germline, CDR1 is MNHEY and CDR2 is SVGEGT. The CDR3 loop spans 15 amino acids. Trimming took 2 bases from V and 2 from J; bases not matched to a gene: 5. The CDR3: CASSYRTGENTEAFF. The CDR3 nucleotides are TGTGCCAGCAGTTACAGAACAGGGGAAAACACTGAAGCTTTCTTT.

The V call is TRBV5-1, the J call TRBJ2-7; TRBD2 matches 8 bases. The CDR3 length is 13 residues. J lost 3 bases, V lost 6 bases, and 5 bases had no gene match. Germline V gene data show CDR1 as SGHRS and CDR2 as YFSETQ. The CDR3 DNA reads TGCGCCAGCACCCGGGGGGGGAGCTACGAGCAGTACTTC. Translated: CASTRGGSYEQYF.

This clonotype was counted a few times. V usage is TRBV5-1 and J usage is TRBJ2-7; 9 positions match TRBD1. The CDR3 sequence is 15 residues long. The J segment lost 6 bases and the V segment lost 2 bases, leaving 9 bases of the junction unmatched. Germline V gives CDR1 SGHRS, CDR2 YFSETQ. CDR3 loop: CASSFSGTGTTEQYF. The CDR3 DNA sequence: TGCGCCAGCAGCTTCTCCGGGACAGGGACGACCGAGCAGTACTTC.

This clonotype occurred a few times. The chain is built from TRBV6-2 or TRBV6-3 and TRBJ1-1, with D uncertain. Germline lookup yields CDR1 MNHEY and CDR2 SVGEGT. This CDR3 is 13 amino acids long. V was pared by 6 bases and J by 1 base, with 9 bases between. The CDR3 DNA follows: TGTGCCAGCAGGCCCCGGCGGAACACTGAAGCTTTCTTT. Translating gives CASRPRRNTEAFF.

The J gene is TRBJ2-3, the V gene TRBV7-2; no firm D call. V lost 4 bases and J lost 0, with 5 bases in between. The CDR3 contains 13 residues. Per the germline V gene, CDR1 is SGHTA and CDR2 is FQGNSA. The CDR3 reads CASSSYSTDTQYF. CDR3 nucleotide sequence: TGTGCCAGCAGCTCTTATAGCACAGATACGCAGTATTTT.

DNA for the CDR3: TGTGCCAGCAGCTTTGGGGGGCTTGCGGCAGATACGCAGTATTTT. Amino acids: CASSFGGLAADTQYF. The rearrangement links TRBV5-6 to TRBJ2-3; either TRBD1 or TRBD2 may fit D (6 bases each). CDR1 and CDR2 (germline): SGHDT, YYEEEE. Between the trimmed V and J ends, which lost 2 bases and 4 bases, there was a span of 14 bases. This CDR3 contains 15 residues.

The genes are TRBV20-1 and TRBJ2-4; D is ambiguous. V lost 0 bases and J lost 1, with 10 bases in between. The CDR3 is made up of 15 amino acids. The germline V gene encodes CDR1 DFQATT and CDR2 SNEGSKA (reference sequence). The CDR3 region is CSARENGLAKNIQYF. As DNA, the CDR3 is TGCAGTGCTAGAGAAAATGGTTTGGCCAAAAACATTCAGTACTTC.

V and J are TRBV6-1 and TRBJ2-7; D ambiguous. V lost 2 bases and J 7 bases, leaving 9 bases between the germline ends. This CDR3 contains 12 residues. Germline V gene lookup returns CDR1 MNHNS and CDR2 SASEGT. CDR3 in DNA: TGTGCCAGCAGTGAACGGGCTACAGAGCAGTACTTC. Its protein product is CASSERATEQYF.

This clonotype has only a few counts. The chain's CDR3 is CSARGQGADEQYF. The CDR3, as DNA: TGCAGTGCTAGAGGTCAGGGCGCGGACGAGCAGTACTTC. The rearrangement joins TRBV20-1 to TRBJ2-7; maybe TRBD1 (5 bases). CDR3 length equals 13 residues. The V gene's germline CDR1 is DFQATT and CDR2 SNEGSKA (reference sequence). V was pared by 1 base and J by 5 bases, with 12 bases between.

This chain joins TRBV12-3 or TRBV12-4 and TRBJ2-1, with 7 bases lining up with TRBD1. With V trimmed by 0 bases and J by 9 bases, 11 bases remained unmatched. The CDR3 totals 16 residues. The CDR3 DNA follows: TGTGCCAGCAGTTTAGCTCCTAGCAGATACAGGGGTGAGCAGTTCTTC. This codes for CASSLAPSRYRGEQFF.

The chain couples TRBV20-1 to TRBJ2-7; a weak D match, TRBD2 (6 bases). Germline V gene sequence: CDR1 DFQATT, CDR2 SNEGSKA (reference sequence). The CDR3 runs to 13 residues. The ends were cut back, 1 base at V and 5 bases at J, with 12 bases in the middle. CDR3 region: CSARAGVSDEQYF. CDR3 nucleotides: TGCAGTGCTAGAGCGGGAGTTTCGGACGAGCAGTACTTC.

The rearrangement uses TRBV7-8 and TRBJ1-5; D perhaps matches TRBD1 (5 bases). The CDR3 spans 15 residues. CDR1 is SGHVS and CDR2 is FQNEAQ in the germline V gene. V was trimmed by 0 bases and J by 8 bases, leaving 14 bases between them. CDR3 DNA: TGTGCCAGCAGCTTAGCGGGGCAGGGTCGGGAGCCCCAGCATTTT. It codes for CASSLAGQGREPQHF.

This chain links TRBV30 with TRBJ2-1; TRBD1 agrees at 7 bases. In germline, CDR1 is GTSNPN, CDR2 SVGIG (reference sequence). This CDR3 is 14 amino acids long. The trim removed 4 bases at V and 3 bases at J, leaving 6 bases unmatched. The CDR3 is CAWTGTENYNEQFF. As DNA, the CDR3 is TGTGCCTGGACCGGGACAGAAAACTACAATGAGCAGTTCTTC.

This clonotype was seen a few times. V and J are TRBV5-1 and TRBJ2-1, with 10 bases fitting TRBD1. J gave up 9 bases and V 4 bases, and 7 bases lay outside the gene matches. From germline, CDR1 is SGHRS and CDR2 YFSETQ. The CDR3 is 14 residues long. CDR3 sequence reads: CASSPRQGAGEQFF. For the CDR3, the DNA is TGCGCCAGCAGCCCTCGACAGGGGGCGGGTGAGCAGTTCTTC.

The chain uses TRBV25-1 and TRBJ2-1, with 10 bases matching TRBD2. This CDR3 has 15 amino acids. Germline V CDR1 and CDR2: MGHDK, SYGVNS. After removal of 6 bases from V and 8 bases from J, the junction contained 10 bases not matched to a gene. CDR3 sequence reads: CASSLSGRRLDEQFF. The CDR3 DNA reads TGTGCCAGCAGCCTTAGCGGGAGGAGGTTAGATGAGCAGTTCTTC.

A few counts support this clonotype. The chain couples TRBV10-1 to TRBJ2-3, with a possible D match to TRBD1 (7 bases). The CDR3 is made up of 15 amino acids. V was trimmed by 1 base and J by 4 bases, leaving 12 bases between them. Germline lookup yields CDR1 WNHNN and CDR2 SYGVQD (reference sequence). The CDR3 DNA reads as TGCGCCAGCAGTGAGTTTGCAGGGGGGCCAGATACGCAGTATTTT. This sequence encodes CASSEFAGGPDTQYF.